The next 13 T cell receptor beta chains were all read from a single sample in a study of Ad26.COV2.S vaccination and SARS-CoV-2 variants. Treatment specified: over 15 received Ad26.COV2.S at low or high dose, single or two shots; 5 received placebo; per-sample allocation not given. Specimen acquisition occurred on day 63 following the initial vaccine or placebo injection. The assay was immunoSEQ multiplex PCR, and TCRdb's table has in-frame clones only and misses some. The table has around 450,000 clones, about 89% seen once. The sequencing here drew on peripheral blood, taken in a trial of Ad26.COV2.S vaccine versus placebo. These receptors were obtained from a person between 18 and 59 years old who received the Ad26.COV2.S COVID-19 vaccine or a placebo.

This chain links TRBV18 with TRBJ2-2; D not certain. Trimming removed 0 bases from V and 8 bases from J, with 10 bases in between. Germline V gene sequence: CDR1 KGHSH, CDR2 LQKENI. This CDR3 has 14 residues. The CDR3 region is CASSPPAIAGELFF. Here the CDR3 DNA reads TGTGCCAGCTCACCACCCGCTATAGCAGGGGAGCTGTTTTTT.

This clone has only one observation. As DNA, the CDR3 is TGTGCCAGCAGCCAAACCCCAGGGGTCCTTGAAGCTTTCTTT. Translating it yields CASSQTPGVLEAFF. The chain links TRBV3-1 (or the pseudogene TRBV3-2) to TRBJ1-1; weak D call: TRBD1 (6 bases). There are 14 residues in the CDR3. V shed 2 bases and J shed 7 bases, with 14 bases lying between them. Germline lookup yields CDR1 LGHDT and CDR2 YNNKEL (reference sequence).

CDR3 sequence reads: CASSKGQGAGELFF. CDR3 coding DNA: TGTGCCAGTAGTAAGGGACAGGGTGCCGGGGAGCTGTTTTTT. The chain joins TRBV19 to TRBJ2-2; the match to TRBD1 covers 9 bases. The ends lost 4 bases at V and 6 bases at J; junction bases unmatched: 3. CDR3 size: 14 residues. Germline lookup yields CDR1 LNHDA and CDR2 SQIVND (reference sequence).

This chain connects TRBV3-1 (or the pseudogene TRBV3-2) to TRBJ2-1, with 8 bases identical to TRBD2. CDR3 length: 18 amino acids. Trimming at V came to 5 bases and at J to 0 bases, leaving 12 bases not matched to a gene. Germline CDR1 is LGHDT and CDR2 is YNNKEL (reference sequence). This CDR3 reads CASSLRLASLSSYNEQFF. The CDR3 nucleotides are TGTGCCAGCAGCTTGCGACTAGCGTCACTAAGCTCCTACAATGAGCAGTTCTTC.

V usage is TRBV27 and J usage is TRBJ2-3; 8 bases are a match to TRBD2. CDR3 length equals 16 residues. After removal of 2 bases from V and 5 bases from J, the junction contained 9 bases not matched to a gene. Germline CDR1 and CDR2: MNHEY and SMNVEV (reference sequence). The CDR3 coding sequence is TGTGCCAGCAGTTTAACCCTGCTAGCGGGCCAAGATACGCAGTATTTT. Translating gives CASSLTLLAGQDTQYF.

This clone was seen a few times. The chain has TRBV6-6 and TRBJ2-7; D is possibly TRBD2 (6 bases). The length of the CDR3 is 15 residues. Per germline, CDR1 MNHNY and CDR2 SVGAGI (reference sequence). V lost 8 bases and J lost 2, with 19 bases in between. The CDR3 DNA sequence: TGTGCCAGCTCCCACCCCCCGGGAGCGACCTACGAGCAGTACTTC. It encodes CASSHPPGATYEQYF.

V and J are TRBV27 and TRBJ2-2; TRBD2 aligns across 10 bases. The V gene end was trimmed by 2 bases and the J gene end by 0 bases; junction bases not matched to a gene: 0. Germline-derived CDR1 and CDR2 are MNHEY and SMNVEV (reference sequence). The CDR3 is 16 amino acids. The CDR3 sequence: CASSLGLAANTGELFF. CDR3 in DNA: TGTGCCAGCAGTTTAGGACTAGCGGCGAACACCGGGGAGCTGTTTTTT.

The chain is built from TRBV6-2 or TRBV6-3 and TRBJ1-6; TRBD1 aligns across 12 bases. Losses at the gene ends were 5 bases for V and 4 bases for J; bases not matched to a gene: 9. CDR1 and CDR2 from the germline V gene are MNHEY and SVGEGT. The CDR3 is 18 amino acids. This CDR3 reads CASSRPGQGAPYNSPLHF. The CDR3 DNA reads TGTGCCAGCAGTCGCCCGGGACAGGGGGCGCCGTATAATTCACCCCTCCACTTT.

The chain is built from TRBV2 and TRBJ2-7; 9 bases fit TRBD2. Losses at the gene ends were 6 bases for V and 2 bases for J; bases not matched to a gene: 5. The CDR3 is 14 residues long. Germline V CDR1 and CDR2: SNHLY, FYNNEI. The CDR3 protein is CASRGSGRPYEQYF. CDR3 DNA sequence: TGTGCCAGCAGAGGTAGCGGGAGACCCTACGAGCAGTACTTC.

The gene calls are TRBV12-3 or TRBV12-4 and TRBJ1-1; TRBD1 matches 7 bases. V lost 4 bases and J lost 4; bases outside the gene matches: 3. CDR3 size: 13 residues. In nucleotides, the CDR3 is TGTGCCAGCAGTTGGGGGACAGTCACTGAAGCTTTCTTT. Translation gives CASSWGTVTEAFF.

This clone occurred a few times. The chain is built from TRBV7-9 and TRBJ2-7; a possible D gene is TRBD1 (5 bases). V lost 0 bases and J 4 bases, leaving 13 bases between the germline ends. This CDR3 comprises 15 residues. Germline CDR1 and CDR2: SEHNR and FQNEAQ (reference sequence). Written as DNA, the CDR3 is TGTGCCAGCAGCTTAGCGTCCGGACAACCATACGAGCAGTACTTC. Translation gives CASSLASGQPYEQYF.

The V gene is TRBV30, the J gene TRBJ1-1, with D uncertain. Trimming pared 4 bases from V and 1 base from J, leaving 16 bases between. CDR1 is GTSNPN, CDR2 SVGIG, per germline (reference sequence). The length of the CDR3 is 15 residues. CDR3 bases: TGTGCCTGGACCAGATCTTCTGAGGGGAACACTGAAGCTTTCTTT. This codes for CAWTRSSEGNTEAFF. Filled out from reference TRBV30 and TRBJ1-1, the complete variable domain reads SQTIHQWPATLVQPVGSPLSLECTVEGTSNPNLYWYRQAAGRGLQLLFYSVGIGQISSEVPQNLSASRPQDRQFILSSKKLLLSDSGFYLCAWTRSSEGNTEAFFGQGTRLTVV.

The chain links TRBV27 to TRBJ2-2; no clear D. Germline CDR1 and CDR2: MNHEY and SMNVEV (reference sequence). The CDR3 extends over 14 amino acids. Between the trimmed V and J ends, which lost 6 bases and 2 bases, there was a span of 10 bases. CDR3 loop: CASRYHRNTGELFF. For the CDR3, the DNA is TGTGCCAGCAGGTACCACCGCAACACCGGGGAGCTGTTTTTT.